This T cell receptor (beta chain) was captured in a study of response to subunit inactivated influenza vaccine (dated by TCRdb to the late 2010s). In terms of the full investigation: Deep quantitative T cell receptor repertoire profiling was used in the study to track responses to a trivalent subunit inactivated influenza vaccine.

This clonotype has a handful of counts. Its antigen is still unknown. It has no much larger one-base neighbor in the sample; base qualities were not kept. From its cysteine to its phenylalanine, the CDR3 spans 16 amino acids. Kept here is only the CDR3 DNA, which spans 48 bases and is read in frame from base 1. Clipping removes 4 bases from V and 8 bases from J, with 12 as the unmatched junction base count. CDR1 and CDR2 are read off the germline V gene as LGHNA and YSLEER. Overall results and qualifications from the work: It was suggested by the authors that each seasonal influenza vaccination may recruit only a limited number of new T cells.

Libraries came from RT-PCR. This sample was sequenced with an Illumina HiSeq 2500. Clones were called with MiXCR by TCRdb after fastp trimmed the public reads at Q25, and only in-frame beta chains were retained. Rows are unified per CDR3 protein, each entry keeping the most common DNA and genes. This sample lists more than 150,000 distinct CDR3 sequences; around a tenth were detected once. In total, the top ten clones hold approximately 39% of the sample. The sequence was obtained from a man aged 50-75 years who received an inactivated influenza vaccine. Donor details come from another sample of the same person, matched by shared clones. Source: CD8+ T cells sorted from PBMCs, taken around 25 months after vaccination. In this chain, TRBV4-3 is recombined with TRBJ2-1, with 9 bases aligning to TRBD2. The CDR3 region has the sequence CASSPLSGSFADEQFF. The DNA sequence reads TGCGCCAGCAGCCCTCTTAGCGGGAGCTTCGCCGATGAGCAGTTCTTC.